What follows are 7 T cell receptor beta chains derived from one specimen sequenced in a study of cytomegalovirus exposure and HLA in healthy donors. PCR involved 60 Vbeta and 13 Jbeta primers. The table came from immunoSEQ multiplex PCR; TCRdb's copy has only in-frame clones and leaves some out. The sample has about 120,000 clones; 50% to 75% are singletons. What was sequenced was PBMCs. Every receptor here comes from a woman aged 40 to 50 in good health and CMV-seropositive.

The V gene is TRBV5-1, the J gene TRBJ1-5; D gene unclear. Germline loops: CDR1 SGHRS, CDR2 YFSETQ. This CDR3 is 15 amino acids long. Trimming left V 4 bases short and J 5 bases short, with 16 bases between. Here the CDR3 reads CASSPDPGGDQPQHF. The CDR3 coding sequence is TGCGCCAGCAGCCCAGACCCCGGCGGGGATCAGCCCCAGCATTTT.

This chain uses TRBV5-1 with TRBJ2-1; TRBD2 agrees at 8 bases. Unmatched junction bases numbered 11, after V lost 4 bases and J lost 8 bases. CDR1 SGHRS and CDR2 YFSETQ come from the germline V gene. This CDR3 has 15 amino acids. CDR3 sequence reads: CASSPGLEGGDEQFF. CDR3 nucleotides: TGCGCCAGCAGCCCGGGACTAGAGGGTGGCGATGAGCAGTTCTTC.

This clone has just one count. This chain joins TRBV6-5 and TRBJ2-3; 8 bases map to TRBD1. This CDR3 is 15 amino acids long. CDR1 and CDR2 from the germline V gene are MNHEY and SVGAGI. The V gene end was trimmed by 6 bases and the J gene end by 2 bases; junction bases not matched to a gene: 7. The CDR3 is CASRTGQVVTDTQYF. The CDR3 nucleotides read TGTGCCAGCAGAACGGGACAGGTGGTCACAGATACGCAGTATTTT.

Worth noting for this clone: Mismatch with germline at one junction end may stem from a read error. The chain couples TRBV20-1 to TRBJ2-7; D perhaps matches TRBD2 (5 bases). Germline loops: CDR1 DFQATT, CDR2 SNEGSKA (reference sequence). The CDR3 is 10 residues long. In DNA form, the CDR3 reads TGCAGTGCTAGCCAGGAGAGGGTATGCTTC. Translated: CSASQERVCF.

The genes are TRBV28 and TRBJ2-2, with 15 bases lining up with TRBD2. The ends lost 8 bases at V and 5 bases at J; junction bases unmatched: 9. Per the germline V gene, CDR1 is MDHEN and CDR2 is SYDVKM. CDR3 length equals 17 residues. The CDR3 loop reads CASQPGLAGGITGELFF. The DNA for the CDR3 is TGTGCCAGCCAACCGGGACTAGCGGGAGGAATTACCGGGGAGCTGTTTTTT.

This clone has a single count. This chain links TRBV20-1 with TRBJ2-1; D is ambiguous. Germline V lookup: CDR1 DFQATT, CDR2 SNEGSKA (reference sequence). This CDR3 region has 11 residues. V lost 2 bases, J lost 8 bases, and 7 bases lay in between. In DNA form, the CDR3 reads TGCAGTGCTAGATTCGCGCATGAGCAGTTCTTC. It codes for CSARFAHEQFF.

The chain is built from TRBV6-1 and TRBJ1-1; possibly TRBD1 for D (6 bases). CDR1 and CDR2 from the germline V gene are MNHNS and SASEGT. V lost 7 bases and J 4 bases, leaving 19 bases between the germline ends. The CDR3 has 15 residues. The CDR3: CASNDPAGGLTEAFF. The CDR3 coding sequence is TGTGCCAGCAACGACCCGGCGGGGGGGCTCACTGAAGCTTTCTTT.